A single sample is the source of the 23 T cell receptor beta chains below, sequenced in a study of T cell responses to AZD1222 COVID-19 vaccine. TCRdb's table, derived via immunoSEQ multiplex PCR, lists solely in-frame clones and lacks some. Of approximately 52,000 clones in the sample, roughly 87% were seen once. Sequences were derived from peripheral blood, sampled 28 days after the second AZD1222 dose. The receptors were gathered from an adult who received the AZD1222 COVID-19 vaccine.

V usage is TRBV2 and J usage is TRBJ2-3; D is perhaps TRBD2 (6 bases). The length of the CDR3 is 14 residues. V was shortened by 4 bases and J by 2 bases, with 10 bases between the two germline ends. Germline values: CDR1 SNHLY, CDR2 FYNNEI. In DNA, the CDR3 is TGTGCCAGCAGTGGGGGGACTTACACAGATACGCAGTATTTT. Translating gives CASSGGTYTDTQYF.

V usage is TRBV15 and J usage is TRBJ2-3, with 7 bases matching TRBD2. The CDR3 sequence is 15 residues long. The junction had 3 bases not matched to a gene; V was cut back by 2 bases and J by 1 base. From germline, CDR1 is LNHNV and CDR2 YYDKDF (reference sequence). DNA of the CDR3: TGTGCCACCAGCAGACCCGGACTAGGCACAGATACGCAGTATTTT. This codes for CATSRPGLGTDTQYF.

This chain links TRBV18 with TRBJ2-1; no firm D call. The V end lost 0 bases, the J end lost 0 bases, and 15 bases lay between the germline ends. The CDR3 consists of 18 residues. Germline V lookup: CDR1 KGHSH, CDR2 LQKENI. The CDR3 DNA is TGTGCCAGCTCACCACCGTATGGCGGTTCTAGCTCCTACAATGAGCAGTTCTTC. Its protein product is CASSPPYGGSSSYNEQFF.

The chain uses TRBV29-1 and TRBJ2-2; 14 bases fit TRBD2. CDR3 size: 15 residues. V trimming: 5 bases; J trimming: 6 bases; junction bases outside the gene matches: 5. Germline lookup yields CDR1 SQVTM and CDR2 ANQGSEA. The CDR3 sequence is CSVRLAGGFAGELFF. As DNA, the CDR3 is TGCAGCGTTCGACTAGCGGGAGGGTTCGCCGGGGAGCTGTTTTTT.

This sequence joins TRBV7-9 and TRBJ2-1; possibly TRBD2 for D (6 bases). The V gene lost 4 bases and the J gene lost 1 base, with 11 bases spanning the gap. The length of the CDR3 is 15 residues. CDR1 SEHNR and CDR2 FQNEAQ come from the germline V gene (reference sequence). This CDR3 reads CASSWRTTSYNEQFF. CDR3 nucleotide sequence: TGTGCCAGCAGCTGGCGGACTACATCCTACAATGAGCAGTTCTTC.

The chain joins TRBV5-8 to TRBJ2-1; TRBD2 matches at 9 bases. V was pared by 2 bases and J by 6 bases, with 6 bases of the junction left unmatched. Germline V gene sequence: CDR1 SGHTS, CDR2 YDEGEE. This CDR3 spans 15 amino acids. CDR3 DNA: TGTGCCAGCAGCTTCACGCTAGCGGGGCCCAATGAGCAGTTCTTC. Translation gives CASSFTLAGPNEQFF.

J is TRBJ2-1 and V is TRBV7-9; a possible D gene is TRBD2 (5 bases). Trimming removed 1 base from V and 9 bases from J, with 19 bases in between. The CDR3 is made up of 16 amino acids. In germline, CDR1 is SEHNR, CDR2 FQNEAQ (reference sequence). The CDR3 DNA sequence: TGTGCCAGCAGCTTAGAGCGGAACCCCCCGAGGATTGAGCAGTTCTTC. This translates into CASSLERNPPRIEQFF.

In DNA form, the CDR3 reads TGCAGCGTTGAATTCCGGGGTACGAACACTGAAGCTTTCTTT. It specifies CSVEFRGTNTEAFF. This chain connects TRBV29-1 to TRBJ1-1, with no clear D. Germline-derived CDR1 and CDR2 are SQVTM and ANQGSEA. Trimming took off 2 bases at V and 1 base at J, with 11 bases between the two ends. This CDR3 has 14 residues.

The chain carries TRBV12-3 or TRBV12-4 and TRBJ1-1, with no clear D. V dropped 5 bases and J dropped 2 bases, with 9 bases sitting between them. The CDR3 covers 13 residues. CDR3 in DNA: TGTGCCAGCAGTCCGGACGGTAACACTGAAGCTTTCTTT. Translation gives CASSPDGNTEAFF.

This chain links TRBV29-1 with TRBJ2-1; TRBD2 matches 9 bases. Germline assignment: CDR1 SQVTM and CDR2 ANQGSEA. V shed 7 bases, J shed 4 bases, and the junction held 5 bases outside the gene matches. CDR3 length: 13 amino acids. CDR3 DNA sequence: TGCAGCGGGGGACTAGCCCCATACAATGAGCAGTTCTTC. This codes for CSGGLAPYNEQFF.

The rearrangement links TRBV28 to TRBJ2-7; 7 nucleotides agree with TRBD1. This CDR3 has 12 amino acids. Germline CDR1 and CDR2: MDHEN and SYDVKM. Unmatched junction bases numbered 1, after V lost 5 bases and J lost 3 bases. CDR3 in amino acids: CASSDRVYEQYF. The CDR3 DNA follows: TGTGCCAGCAGTGACAGGGTCTACGAGCAGTACTTC. Variable domain in full (rest from reference TRBV28 and TRBJ2-7): DVKVTQSSRYLVKRTGEKVFLECVQDMDHENMFWYRQDPGLGLRLIYFSYDVKMKEKGDIPEGYSVSREKKERFSLILESASTNQTSMYLCASSDRVYEQYFGPGTRLTVT.

This chain uses TRBV29-1 with TRBJ1-5, with a possible D match to TRBD1 (6 bases). The CDR3 is 12 amino acids. V was pared by 6 bases and J by 7 bases, with 13 bases between. Germline lookup yields CDR1 SQVTM and CDR2 ANQGSEA. The CDR3 is CSVQGSGQPQHF. CDR3 sequence (DNA): TGCAGCGTACAGGGTTCGGGGCAGCCCCAGCATTTT.

The chain combines TRBV9 with TRBJ2-1, with 13 bases that match TRBD2. Trimming at V came to 0 bases and at J to 7 bases, leaving 10 bases not matched to a gene. Germline CDR1 SGDLS, CDR2 YYNGEE. The CDR3 loop spans 18 amino acids. The CDR3 DNA follows: TGTGCCAGCAGCGTAGCCATAGGACTAGCGGGAGCTCTGAATGAGCAGTTCTTC. Translating gives CASSVAIGLAGALNEQFF.

The chain joins TRBV4-1 to TRBJ1-2, with D perhaps TRBD1 (5 bases). The germline gives CDR1 MGHRA, CDR2 YSYEKL. The CDR3 runs to 17 residues. V lost 1 base, J lost 0 bases, and 15 bases lay in between. This chain's CDR3 is CASSQGSGTNSNYGYTF. The DNA for the CDR3 is TGCGCCAGCAGCCAAGGGTCAGGGACGAACTCTAACTATGGCTACACCTTC.

This rearrangement joins TRBV5-1 to TRBJ2-5, with D uncertain. V lost 4 bases and J lost 5, with 18 bases in between. This CDR3 is 15 amino acids long. CDR1 SGHRS and CDR2 YFSETQ come from the germline V gene. This chain's CDR3 is CASSTTPGGAETQYF. The CDR3 nucleotides are TGCGCCAGCAGCACTACCCCGGGCGGTGCGGAGACCCAGTACTTC.

V gene TRBV28 combines with J gene TRBJ1-3; D is perhaps TRBD1 (5 bases). CDR1 and CDR2 (germline): MDHEN, SYDVKM. There are 14 residues in the CDR3. V lost 6 bases and J 4 bases, leaving 13 bases between the germline ends. CDR3 coding DNA: TGTGCCAGCAGGCTAGCGGGGGGAGGAAACACCATATATTTT. Translating it yields CASRLAGGGNTIYF.

V is TRBV7-3 and J is TRBJ2-2; 8 bases agree with TRBD1. Germline CDR1 SGHTA, CDR2 FQGTGA. J gave up 4 bases and V 6 bases, and 7 bases lay outside the gene matches. The CDR3 is 15 residues long. DNA for the CDR3: TGTGCCAGCAGGTCGACAGGGGCTAGCACCGGGGAGCTGTTTTTT. The encoded protein is CASRSTGASTGELFF.

This chain links TRBV9 with TRBJ1-1; D may be TRBD1 (6 bases). CDR3 size: 15 residues. Germline V lookup: CDR1 SGDLS, CDR2 YYNGEE. The germline V and J ends were trimmed by 0 bases and 0 bases, with 9 bases remaining between them. The CDR3 sequence: CASSVEGGMNTEAFF. The DNA for the CDR3 is TGTGCCAGCAGCGTAGAGGGGGGGATGAACACTGAAGCTTTCTTT.

The chain has TRBV29-1 and TRBJ1-2; D might be TRBD1 (6 bases). Trimming left V 1 base short and J 3 bases short, with 12 bases between. Germline V gene data show CDR1 as SQVTM and CDR2 as ANQGSEA. The CDR3 contains 14 residues. The CDR3 DNA sequence: TGCAGCGTTGAAGGTCCCAGGGGAGACTATGGCTACACCTTC. Amino acids: CSVEGPRGDYGYTF.

The chain couples TRBV11-2 to TRBJ2-2, with 9 bases that match TRBD2. Germline trimming cut 5 bases from V and 4 bases from J; bases unmatched to any gene: 8. Per the germline V gene, CDR1 is SGHAT and CDR2 is FQNNGV. This CDR3 region has 16 residues. CDR3 in amino acids: CASSPGLAGPTGELFF. In nucleotides, the CDR3 is TGTGCCAGCAGCCCCGGGCTAGCGGGACCCACCGGGGAGCTGTTTTTT. Full variable domain (remainder filled in from reference TRBV11-2 and TRBJ2-2): EAGVAQSPRYKIIEKRQSVAFWCNPISGHATLYWYQQILGQGPKLLIQFQNNGVVDDSQLPKDRFSAERLKGVDSTLKIQPAKLEDSAVYLCASSPGLAGPTGELFFGEGSRLTVL.

The rearrangement links TRBV6-1 to TRBJ2-3; 12 nucleotides line up with TRBD2. V shed 2 bases and J 4 bases; nucleotides not matched to a gene: 4. The CDR3 consists of 16 residues. Germline loops: CDR1 MNHNS, CDR2 SASEGT. CDR3: CASSELAGGPPDTQYF. The CDR3 DNA follows: TGTGCCAGCAGTGAACTAGCGGGAGGGCCCCCAGATACGCAGTATTTT.

This chain uses TRBV5-1 with TRBJ2-3; unclear D gene. There are 15 residues in the CDR3. Trimming took off 0 bases at V and 4 bases at J, with 12 bases between the two ends. Germline lookup yields CDR1 SGHRS and CDR2 YFSETQ. The CDR3 spells CASSLAVTTPDTQYF. The CDR3 region has the DNA TGCGCCAGCAGCTTGGCCGTTACTACTCCAGATACGCAGTATTTT.

The chain uses TRBV6-5 and TRBJ2-1, with a weak D call TRBD2 (7 bases). The V end lost 6 bases, the J end lost 4 bases, and 16 bases lay between the germline ends. Germline CDR1 and CDR2: MNHEY and SVGAGI. The CDR3 contains 15 residues. Written as DNA, the CDR3 is TGTGCCAGCAGCGAGCACAGGGAGGGTTACAATGAGCAGTTCTTC. It encodes CASSEHREGYNEQFF.